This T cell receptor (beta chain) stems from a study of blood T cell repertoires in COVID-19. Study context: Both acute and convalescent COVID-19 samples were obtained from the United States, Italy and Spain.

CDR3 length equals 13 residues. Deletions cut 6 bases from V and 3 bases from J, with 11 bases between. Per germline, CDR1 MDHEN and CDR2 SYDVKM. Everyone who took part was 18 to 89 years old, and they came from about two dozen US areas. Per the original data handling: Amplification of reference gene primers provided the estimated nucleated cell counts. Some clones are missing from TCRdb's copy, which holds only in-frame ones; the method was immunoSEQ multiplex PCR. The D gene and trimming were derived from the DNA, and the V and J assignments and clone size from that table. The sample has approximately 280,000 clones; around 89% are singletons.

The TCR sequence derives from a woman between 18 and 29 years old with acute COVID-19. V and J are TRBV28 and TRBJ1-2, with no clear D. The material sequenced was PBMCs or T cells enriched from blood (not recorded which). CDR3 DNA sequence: TGTGCCAGCAGCCCTGGTAGTTACTATGGCTACACCTTC. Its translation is CASSPGSYYGYTF.